One and the same sample provided the 10 T cell receptor beta chains below, sequenced in a study of blood T cells in healthy people across ages. It was with a sample-barcoded 5' primer and a J-beta primer mix that a second PCR of roughly 7 to 12 cycles was run. TCRdb analysed the 5' RACE reads with MiXCR anew, one entry per CDR3 protein. This table has 800,000 to 950,000 distinct CDR3 sequences, 45% to 50% appearing once. The sample was blood. These receptors were collected from a man aged 25 to 40 in good health.

Notes on this clonotype: The junction departs from germline at one end; a sequencing error may be responsible. The V call is TRBV9, the J call TRBJ1-3; D call uncertain. This CDR3 comprises 16 residues. Germline values: CDR1 SGDLS, CDR2 YYNGEE. Here the CDR3 reads CANSVGSQFSGNTIYF. The CDR3 coding sequence is TGTGCCAACAGCGTAGGAAGTCAGTTCTCTGGAAACACCATATATTTT.

The sample holds many counts of this clonotype. The genes are TRBV28 and TRBJ1-6; D ambiguous. CDR3 length: 15 residues. Germline V gives CDR1 MDHEN, CDR2 SYDVKM. V lost 8 bases and J 7 bases, leaving 18 bases between the germline ends. The chain's CDR3 is CASLAPQVGNSPLHF. CDR3 DNA sequence: TGTGCCAGCCTCGCGCCGCAGGTGGGCAATTCACCCCTCCACTTT.

This clonotype has only one observation. The V call is TRBV9, the J call TRBJ2-1, with TRBD2 matching 8 bases. Per germline, CDR1 SGDLS and CDR2 YYNGEE. The V segment lost 4 bases and the J segment 5 bases; nucleotides outside the gene matches: 11. This CDR3 is built from 16 residues. The CDR3 DNA reads as TGTGCCAGCAGCTCAAGCGGGGGCCTACTTAACAATGAGCAGTTCTTC. Its translation: CASSSSGGLLNNEQFF.

V and J are TRBV7-8 and TRBJ2-5, with TRBD1 matching 8 bases. The CDR3 is made up of 16 amino acids. The junction had 11 bases not matched to a gene; V was cut back by 5 bases and J by 3 bases. Germline V lookup: CDR1 SGHVS, CDR2 FQNEAQ. Here the CDR3 DNA reads TGTGCCAGCAGCGAAACCCCGACAGGGGTTGAAGAGACCCAGTACTTC. Translating gives CASSETPTGVEETQYF.

Regarding this clonotype: At one boundary the junction diverges from the germline segment, which might be a read error. The chain links TRBV7-2 to TRBJ2-5; 12 bases are a match to TRBD1. Germline-derived CDR1 and CDR2 are SGHTA and FQGNSA. CDR3 length equals 14 residues. The CDR3 bases are TGTGCCAGCAGTTGGGACAGGGGGCAAGAGACCCGGTACTTC. As protein: CASSWDRGQETRYF.

As concerns this clonotype: A much larger clone differs by one base, so this may be a read error. The chain is built from TRBV29-1 and TRBJ2-5; possible D gene TRBD2, 6 bases. The CDR3 totals 10 residues. The germline V gene has CDR1 SQVTM and CDR2 ANQGSEA. The germline V and J ends were trimmed by 7 bases and 5 bases, with 8 bases remaining between them. CDR3 residues: CSGGEETQYF. The DNA of the CDR3 is TGCAGCGGGGGGGAGGAGACCCAGTACTTC.

CDR3 amino acids: CASSQVDLGYTEAFF. The DNA for the CDR3 is TGTGCCAGCAGCCAGGTCGATTTGGGCTACACTGAAGCTTTCTTT. This chain connects TRBV5-6 to TRBJ1-1, with D hard to call. Germline loops: CDR1 SGHDT, CDR2 YYEEEE. V was clipped by 4 bases and J by 3 bases, with 16 bases between them. The CDR3 is 15 residues long.

The count of this clonotype is one. The genes are TRBV11-1 and TRBJ1-1; 7 positions match TRBD1. With V trimmed by 7 bases and J by 4 bases, 6 bases remained unmatched. Germline loops: CDR1 SGHAT, CDR2 FQDESV (reference sequence). This CDR3 region has 13 residues. The CDR3 spells CASTLNRGTEAFF. CDR3 nucleotide sequence: TGTGCCAGCACCCTTAACAGGGGCACTGAAGCTTTCTTT.

This clonotype has a handful of counts. The J gene is TRBJ2-7, the V gene TRBV18; 9 nucleotides match TRBD1. The CDR3 runs to 15 residues. V shed 2 bases and J 5 bases; nucleotides not matched to a gene: 7. CDR1 and CDR2 from the germline V gene are KGHSH and LQKENI. CDR3 nucleotide sequence: TGTGCCAGCTCACCAAGCGCCGGGACAGGGAACGAGCAGTACTTC. Its translation is CASSPSAGTGNEQYF.

This clonotype was counted once. A much larger clone differs by one base, so this may be a read error. This rearrangement joins TRBV10-3 to TRBJ2-3, with D perhaps matching TRBD1 (6 bases). This CDR3 has 14 residues. Per germline, CDR1 ENHRY and CDR2 SYGVKD. CDR3 nucleotides: TGTGCCGTCAGTGGGACATCTAGCACAGATACGCAGTATTTT. It encodes CAVSGTSSTDTQYF.